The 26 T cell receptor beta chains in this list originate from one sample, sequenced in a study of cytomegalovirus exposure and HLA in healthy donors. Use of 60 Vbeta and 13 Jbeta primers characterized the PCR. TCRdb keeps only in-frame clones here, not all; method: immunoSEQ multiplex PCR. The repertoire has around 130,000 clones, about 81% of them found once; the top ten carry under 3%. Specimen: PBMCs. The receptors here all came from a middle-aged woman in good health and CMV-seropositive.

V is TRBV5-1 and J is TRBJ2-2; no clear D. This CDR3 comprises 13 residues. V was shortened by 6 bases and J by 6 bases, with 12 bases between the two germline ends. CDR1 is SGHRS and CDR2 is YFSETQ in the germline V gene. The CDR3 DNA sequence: TGCGCCAGCAAATCGACTTTTTCCGGGGAGCTGTTTTTT. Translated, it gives CASKSTFSGELFF.

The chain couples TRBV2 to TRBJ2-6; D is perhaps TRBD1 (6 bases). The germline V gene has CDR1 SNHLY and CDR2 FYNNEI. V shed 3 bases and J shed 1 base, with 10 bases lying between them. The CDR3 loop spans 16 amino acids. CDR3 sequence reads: CASSETGESGANVLTF. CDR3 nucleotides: TGTGCCAGCAGTGAGACAGGAGAATCTGGGGCCAACGTCCTGACTTTC.

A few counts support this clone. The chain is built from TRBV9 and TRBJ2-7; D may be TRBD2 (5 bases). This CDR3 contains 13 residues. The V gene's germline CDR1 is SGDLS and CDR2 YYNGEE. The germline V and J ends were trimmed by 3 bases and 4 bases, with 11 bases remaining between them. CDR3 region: CASSGEHLYEQYF. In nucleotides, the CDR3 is TGTGCCAGCAGCGGGGAGCATCTTTACGAGCAGTACTTC.

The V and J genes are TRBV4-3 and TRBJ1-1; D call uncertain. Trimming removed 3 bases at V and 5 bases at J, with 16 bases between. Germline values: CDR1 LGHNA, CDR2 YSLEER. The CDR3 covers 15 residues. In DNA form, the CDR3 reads TGCGCCAGCAGCCAGACCGCGCGGCCAGCTACTGAAGCTTTCTTT. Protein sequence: CASSQTARPATEAFF.

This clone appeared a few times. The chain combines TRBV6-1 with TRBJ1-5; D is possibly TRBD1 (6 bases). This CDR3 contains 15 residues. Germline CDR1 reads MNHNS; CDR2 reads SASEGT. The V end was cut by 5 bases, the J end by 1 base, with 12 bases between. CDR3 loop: CASSTLQGSNQPQHF. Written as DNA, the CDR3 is TGTGCCAGCAGTACCCTACAGGGCAGCAATCAGCCCCAGCATTTT.

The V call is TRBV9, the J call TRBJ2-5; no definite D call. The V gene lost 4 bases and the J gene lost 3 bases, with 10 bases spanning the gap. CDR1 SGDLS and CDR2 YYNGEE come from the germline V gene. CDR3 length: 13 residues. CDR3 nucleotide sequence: TGTGCCAGCAGCAACCACAATGAAGAGACCCAGTACTTC. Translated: CASSNHNEETQYF.

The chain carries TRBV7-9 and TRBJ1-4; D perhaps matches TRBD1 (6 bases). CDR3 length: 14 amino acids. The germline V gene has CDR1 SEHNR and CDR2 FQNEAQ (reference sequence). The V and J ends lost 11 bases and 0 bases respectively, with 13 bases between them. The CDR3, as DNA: TGTGCCGGGCAGGGGTTCGCAACTAATGAAAAACTGTTTTTT. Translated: CAGQGFATNEKLFF.

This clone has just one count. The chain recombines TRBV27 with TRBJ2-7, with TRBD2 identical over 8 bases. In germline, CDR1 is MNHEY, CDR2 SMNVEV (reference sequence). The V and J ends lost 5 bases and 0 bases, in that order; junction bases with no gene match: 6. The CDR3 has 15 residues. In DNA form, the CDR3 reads TGTGCCAGCAGTCCCCAGCGGGAGCGCTCCTACGAGCAGTACTTC. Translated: CASSPQRERSYEQYF.

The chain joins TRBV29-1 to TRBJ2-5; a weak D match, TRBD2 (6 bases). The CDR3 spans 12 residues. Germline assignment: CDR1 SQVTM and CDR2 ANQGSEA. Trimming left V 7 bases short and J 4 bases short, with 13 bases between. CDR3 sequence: CSADRGLETQYF. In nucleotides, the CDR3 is TGCAGCGCTGACCGGGGACTAGAGACCCAGTACTTC.

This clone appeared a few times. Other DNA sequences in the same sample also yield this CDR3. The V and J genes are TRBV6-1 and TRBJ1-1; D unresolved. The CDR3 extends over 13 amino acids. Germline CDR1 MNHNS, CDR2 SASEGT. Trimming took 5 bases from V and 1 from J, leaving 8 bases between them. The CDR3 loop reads CASSRTENTEAFF. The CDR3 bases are TGTGCCAGCAGTCGTACAGAGAACACTGAAGCTTTCTTT.

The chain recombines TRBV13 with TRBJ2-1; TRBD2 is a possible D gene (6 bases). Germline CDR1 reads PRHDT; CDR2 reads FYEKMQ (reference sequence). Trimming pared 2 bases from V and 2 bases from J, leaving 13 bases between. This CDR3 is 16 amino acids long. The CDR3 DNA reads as TGTGCCAGCAGCTTAACTCGGACTAACCCCTACAATGAGCAGTTCTTC. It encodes CASSLTRTNPYNEQFF.

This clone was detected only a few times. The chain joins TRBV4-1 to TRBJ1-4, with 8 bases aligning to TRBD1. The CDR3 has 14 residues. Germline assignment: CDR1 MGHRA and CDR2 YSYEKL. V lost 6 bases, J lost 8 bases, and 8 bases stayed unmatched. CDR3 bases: TGCGCCAGCAGTCAACAGGGGGTGGGAGAAAAACTGTTTTTT. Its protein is CASSQQGVGEKLFF.

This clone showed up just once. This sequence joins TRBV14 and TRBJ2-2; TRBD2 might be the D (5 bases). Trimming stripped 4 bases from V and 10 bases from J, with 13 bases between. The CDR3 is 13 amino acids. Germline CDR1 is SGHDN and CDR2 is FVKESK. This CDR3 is CASSPRGTSELFF. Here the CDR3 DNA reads TGTGCCAGCAGCCCCCGGGGTACCTCGGAGCTGTTTTTT.

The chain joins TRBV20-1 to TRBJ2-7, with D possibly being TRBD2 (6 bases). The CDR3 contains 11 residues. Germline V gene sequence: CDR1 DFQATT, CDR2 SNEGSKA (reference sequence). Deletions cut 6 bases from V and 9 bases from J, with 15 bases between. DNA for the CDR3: TGCAGTGCACCGCGCGGGGATGGGCAGTACTTC. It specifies CSAPRGDGQYF.

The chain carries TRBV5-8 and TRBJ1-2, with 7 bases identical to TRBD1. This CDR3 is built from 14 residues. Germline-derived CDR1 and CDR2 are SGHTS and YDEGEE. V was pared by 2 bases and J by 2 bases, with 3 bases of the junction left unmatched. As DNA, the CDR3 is TGTGCCAGCAGCTTAGGACAGGCAAACTATGGCTACACCTTC. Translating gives CASSLGQANYGYTF.

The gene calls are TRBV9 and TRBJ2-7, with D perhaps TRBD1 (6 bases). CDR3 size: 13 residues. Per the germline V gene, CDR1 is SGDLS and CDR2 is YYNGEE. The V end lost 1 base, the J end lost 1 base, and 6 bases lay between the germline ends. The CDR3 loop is CASSVQGSYEQYF. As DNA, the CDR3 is TGTGCCAGCAGCGTACAGGGGTCCTACGAGCAGTACTTC.

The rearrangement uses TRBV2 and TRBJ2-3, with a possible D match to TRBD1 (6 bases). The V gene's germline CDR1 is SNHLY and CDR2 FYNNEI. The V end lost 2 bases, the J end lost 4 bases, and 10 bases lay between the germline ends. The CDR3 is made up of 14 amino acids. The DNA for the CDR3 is TGTGCCAGCAGTGAACAGGGGCCGTCAGATACGCAGTATTTT. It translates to CASSEQGPSDTQYF.

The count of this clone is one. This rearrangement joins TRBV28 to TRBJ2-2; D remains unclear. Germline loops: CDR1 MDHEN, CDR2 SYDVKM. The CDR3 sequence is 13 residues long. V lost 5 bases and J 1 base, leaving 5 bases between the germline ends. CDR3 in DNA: TGTGCCAGCAGTCGACAGAACACCGGGGAGCTGTTTTTT. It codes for CASSRQNTGELFF.

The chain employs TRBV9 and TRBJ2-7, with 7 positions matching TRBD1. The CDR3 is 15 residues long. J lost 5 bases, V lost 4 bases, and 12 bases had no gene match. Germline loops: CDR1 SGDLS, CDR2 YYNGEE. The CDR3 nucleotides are TGTGCCAGCAGCCCGCTGACAGGGCTTAACCACGAGCAGTACTTC. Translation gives CASSPLTGLNHEQYF.

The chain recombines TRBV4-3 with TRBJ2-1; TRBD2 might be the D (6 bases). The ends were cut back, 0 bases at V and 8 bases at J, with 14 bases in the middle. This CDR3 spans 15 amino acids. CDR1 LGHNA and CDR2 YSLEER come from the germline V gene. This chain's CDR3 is CASSQDRRGSHEQFF. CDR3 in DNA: TGCGCCAGCAGCCAAGATAGGCGGGGATCCCATGAGCAGTTCTTC.

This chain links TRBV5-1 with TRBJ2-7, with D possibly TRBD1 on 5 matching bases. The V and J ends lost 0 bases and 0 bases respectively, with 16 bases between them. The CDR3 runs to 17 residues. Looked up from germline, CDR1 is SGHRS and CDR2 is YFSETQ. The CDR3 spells CASSLGRVRTSSYEQYF. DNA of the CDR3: TGCGCCAGCAGCTTGGGCAGGGTGAGAACGAGCTCCTACGAGCAGTACTTC.

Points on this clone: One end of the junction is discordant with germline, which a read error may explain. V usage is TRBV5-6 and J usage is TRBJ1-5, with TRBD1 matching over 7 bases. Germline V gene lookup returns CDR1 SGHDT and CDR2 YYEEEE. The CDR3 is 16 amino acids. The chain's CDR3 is CASSHRGVGSNQPQNF. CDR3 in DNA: TGTGCCAGCAGTCACAGGGGAGTCGGAAGCAATCAGCCCCAGAATTTT.

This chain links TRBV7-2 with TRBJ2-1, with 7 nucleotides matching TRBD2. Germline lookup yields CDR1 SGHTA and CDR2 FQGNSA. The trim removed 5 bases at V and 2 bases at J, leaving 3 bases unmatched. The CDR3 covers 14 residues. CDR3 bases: TGTGCCAGCAGCCTTAGCGGGCCCTACAATGAGCAGTTCTTC. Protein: CASSLSGPYNEQFF. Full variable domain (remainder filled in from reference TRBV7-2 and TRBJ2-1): GAGVSQSPSNKVTEKGKDVELRCDPISGHTALYWYRQSLGQGLEFLIYFQGNSAPDKSGLPSDRFSAERTGGSVSTLTIQRTQQEDSAVYLCASSLSGPYNEQFFGPGTRLTVL.

CDR3 DNA: TGTGCCAGCAGCTTGGCAGGGGACCAAGAGACCCAGTACTTC. Amino acids: CASSLAGDQETQYF. J is TRBJ2-5 and V is TRBV5-6; perhaps TRBD1 as D (6 bases). Germline V gene lookup returns CDR1 SGHDT and CDR2 YYEEEE. This CDR3 comprises 14 residues. The V gene lost 0 bases and the J gene lost 0 bases, with 6 bases spanning the gap.

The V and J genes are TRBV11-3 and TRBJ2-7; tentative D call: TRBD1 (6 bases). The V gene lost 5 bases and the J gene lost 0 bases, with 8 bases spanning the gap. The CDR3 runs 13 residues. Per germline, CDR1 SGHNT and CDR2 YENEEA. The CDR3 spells CASSGQNSYEQYF. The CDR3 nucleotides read TGTGCCAGCAGCGGACAGAACTCCTACGAGCAGTACTTC.

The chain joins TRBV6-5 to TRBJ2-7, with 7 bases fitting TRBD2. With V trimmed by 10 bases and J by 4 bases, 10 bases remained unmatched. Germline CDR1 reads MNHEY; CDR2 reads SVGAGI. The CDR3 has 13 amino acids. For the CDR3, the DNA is TGTGCCACCTTCCTAGCGGTTGGGTACGAGCAGTACTTC. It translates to CATFLAVGYEQYF.